Reported below is one TCR beta chain. Its specific antigen is unknown. No clone much larger than this one lies a single base away; base qualities are absent. There are 16 amino acids in the CDR3, from cysteine to phenylalanine inclusive. Here the CDR3 DNA is all that survives: 48 bases in frame from base 1. Compared with germline, V lacks 5 bases and J lacks 2 bases; bases without a gene match: 7. The germline V gene gives CDR1 as SGHNT and CDR2 as YENEEA. Using the deep immunoSEQ assay, TCR CDR3 regions were amplified from genomic DNA by multiplex PCR. Extracted genomic DNA from each cell subset was distributed evenly across all wells of several immunoSEQ 96-well plates, and each plate was treated as a replicate. Each replicate PCR for sorted subsets received approximately 200 ng genomic DNA, equal to roughly 30,000 T cell genomes. The purified libraries were quantified using a Qubit 3.0 fluorometer, sized with a Bioanalyzer 2100, and then quantified again using the KAPA Library Quantification kit. Every immunoSEQ 96-well plate was sequenced on a separate single-read 150-cycle Illumina NextSeq 550 flow cell. The study's own analysis went as follows. The immunoSEQ output contained only junctional sequences without quality scores, so filtering could not match that applied to full-length reads. Sequences were annotated with PyIR, a Python wrapper for IgBLAST v1.9, using IMGT germline references to assign V/J genes and CDR3. Reads were removed for weak V/J assignments (E-value above 1e-6), missing CDR3, stop codons, out-of-frame junctions, or ambiguous translated residues. A V3J clonotype was defined by an identical inferred V gene, J gene, and CDR3 amino acid sequence. To compute the percentage overlap between repertoires, the number of shared unique clonotypes was divided by the size of the smaller repertoire. Three approaches were used to assess repertoire richness: RTK rarefaction, the Chao1 estimator, and Recon v2.1 estimates of unobserved clonotypes. Generation probabilities were computed with OLGA for all TCRbeta clonotypes obtained by the gDNA method from several donors. Not all clones reach the TCRdb copy of this immuneACCESS table, which keeps in-frame sequences only. Checked studies attribute under half of the gap to unresolved V genes and leave the rest unexplained. D and trimming come from the DNA, and the V and J calls and clone size come from that table. The sample table records 2 million to 2.5 million clones; around 92% of these occur just once. The ten largest account for 0.37% of the sample.

Donors were healthy HIV-negative adults with no recently reported acute infections or vaccinations. Only Caucasian adults living in Nashville, Tennessee, USA were represented among the donors. CD4+ T cells were enriched by magnetic negative selection; naive cells were then positively selected on CD45RA, and the negative fraction formed the memory subset. Blood was collected by leukapheresis, and PBMCs were isolated by Ficoll-Histopaque density gradient centrifugation and then cryopreserved in liquid nitrogen vapor phase. Analytical flow cytometry was used to check the purity and quantity of each magnetically sorted T cell population. Genomic DNA was isolated from each sorted fraction and quantified by UV absorbance on a Nanodrop 2000c. This sample was included in a study of shared clonotypes between healthy human individuals (TCRdb year 2020). Study-wide context: The cohort included a few men and a couple of women between 18 and 49 years of age. For each donor, three plates each were used for CD4 naive and CD4 memory, two plates were used for CD8 naive, and one plate was used for CD8 memory. To estimate repertoire size and how much clonotypes are shared between individuals, the study performed deep sequencing of blood TCR repertoires from 4 to 6 healthy adults. Libraries were prepared and TCR repertoires were sequenced by different laboratories using diverse techniques, in order to increase sequencing depth and limit assay-specific biases. Each donor's leukapheresis produced roughly between about 0.85 and 10 billion PBMCs.

Paper-wide results and their limitations: The genetic and exposure-history diversity represented was limited by the small number of donors. Only blood was sampled, and tissue TCR repertoires likely differ from those in blood. Naive subsets generally had larger estimated clonotype richness than memory subsets. Incomplete sequencing was indicated by rarefaction of sorted-subset datasets, despite the large sequencing depth. Pairwise subsampling indicated that sequencing depth was expected to affect the degree of clonotype sharing among donors. Sharing across several donors was observed for approximately 5% of naive CD4, 3.5% of naive CD8, about 2.3% of memory CD4, and approximately 0.41% of memory CD8 clonotypes. Clonotypes shared by all four sorted-subset donors showed higher generation probabilities than non-shared clonotypes.

The chain is encoded by TRBV11-3 joined to TRBJ2-2, and 8 bases in between align with TRBD1. The material sequenced was naive CD4+ T cells from PBMCs. The sample's cell subset or site label, decoded: CD45RA+ positively selected. This receptor was identified in a young man in good health. Some clones in this sample may be carry-over from other donors' samples. The nucleotide sequence is TGTGCCAGCAGCACATGGACAGGGAGTAACACCGGGGAGCTGTTTTTT. It is translated as CASSTWTGSNTGELFF.